A selection of T cell receptor beta chains follows, all from one sample in a study of cytomegalovirus exposure and HLA in healthy donors. Libraries were prepared by immunoSEQ multiplex PCR; TCRdb keeps only in-frame clonotypes and omits some of them. This table holds 75,000 to 85,000 clones. The sequenced material came from PBMCs. These receptors originate from a man aged 45-65 years in good health and CMV-seronegative. CDR3s include the opening cysteine and the closing phenylalanine or tryptophan. The order of the fields is D gene, J gene, V gene, CDR3 DNA, CDR3 protein. The D gene is left open where the match is weak.

>NA|TRBJ1-4|TRBV5-6
TGTGCCAGCAGTTGGATGTCCAGGGGCACTAATGAAAAACTGTTTTTT
CASSWMSRGTNEKLFF
>NA|TRBJ2-7|TRBV6-5
TGTGCCAGCAGTTACTTGGCAGGGTCGTACGAGCAGTACTTC
CASSYLAGSYEQYF
>NA|TRBJ2-3|TRBV7-2
TGTGCCAGCAGCTACCGCGGGGGCCCTAGCACAGATACGCAGTATTTT
CASSYRGGPSTDTQYF
>NA|TRBJ1-2|TRBV5-6
TGTGCCAGCAGCTTGCTGGCAGGCCTATATGGCTACACCTTC
CASSLLAGLYGYTF
>NA|TRBJ2-2|TRBV4-3
TGCGCCAGCAGCCAAGGATTTATAGGGACACATGGGGAGCTGTTTTTT
CASSQGFIGTHGELFF
>NA|TRBJ2-5|TRBV7-3
TGTGCCAGCAGCTCGGTAGTAGGGGCTAAAGAGACCCAGTACTTC
CASSSVVGAKETQYF
>NA|TRBJ2-5|TRBV28
TGTGCCAGCAGCTATTCACCAGGGGCTTACCAAGAGACCCAGTACTTC
CASSYSPGAYQETQYF
>NA|TRBJ2-3|TRBV7-9
TGTGCCAGCAGCTTAGTCGGGGGAGATACGCAGTATTTT
CASSLVGGDTQYF
>TRBD1|TRBJ1-2|TRBV6-1
TGTGCCAGCAGAGGTGGGGACAGGCTTGATGGCTACACCTTC
CASRGGDRLDGYTF
>TRBD1|TRBJ1-2|TRBV9
TGTGCCAGCAGCGTAGAGCCCGGACAGGTAGATGGCTGCACCTTC
CASSVEPGQVDGCTF
>NA|TRBJ2-2|TRBV6-5
TGTGCCAGCAGTTCCAAAACTTACACCGGGGAGCTGTTTTTT
CASSSKTYTGELFF
>TRBD2|TRBJ2-1|TRBV7-7
TGTGCTAGCAGCTTCACGTCTAGCGGGGGGGAGCAGTTCTTC
CASSFTSSGGEQFF
>TRBD2|TRBJ2-1|TRBV14
TGTGCCAGCAGCCAAGAAGTGGCTAGCGGGGGTCCCTTCAGTTTTGAGCAGTTCTTC
CASSQEVASGGPFSFEQFF
>TRBD1|TRBJ1-5|TRBV7-6
TGTGCCAGCAGTCCACCCCCATATACAGGGGGCAATCGAGAGGGCAATCAGCCCCAGCATTTT
CASSPPPYTGGNREGNQPQHF
>TRBD1|TRBJ2-2|TRBV6-5
TGTGCCAGCAGTTACGCGAAGGGGGCCGGCGGGGAGCTGTTTTTT
CASSYAKGAGGELFF
>NA|TRBJ1-1|TRBV29-1
TGCAGCTTCAAGCCGTACACTGAAGCTTTCTTT
CSFKPYTEAFF
>NA|TRBJ2-7|TRBV7-9
TGTGCCAGCAGCCCCTCGGTATTGTCCTACGAGCAGTACTTC
CASSPSVLSYEQYF
>NA|TRBJ1-2|TRBV6-5
TGTGCCAGCAGTTTATACAGCCACTATGGCTACACCTTC
CASSLYSHYGYTF
>NA|TRBJ1-1|TRBV5-1
TGCGCCAGCAGCTTTGCCGGGACACGGGATGCTTTCTTT
CASSFAGTRDAFF
>NA|TRBJ1-1|TRBV7-9
TGTGCCAGCAGCTACAGACAGTTTGAAGCTTTCTTT
CASSYRQFEAFF
>TRBD1|TRBJ2-6|TRBV18
TGTGCCAGCTCGCCACGCTCTGGACAGGCCAGCTCTGGGGCCAACGTCCTGACTTTC
CASSPRSGQASSGANVLTF
>TRBD1|TRBJ2-7|TRBV18
TGTGCCAGCTCACCGGGACAGGGAATAACCTACGAGCAGTACTTC
CASSPGQGITYEQYF
>NA|TRBJ2-5|TRBV4-1
TGCGCCAGCAGCCAAGTAGGTGGCTCCCTCAGGGAGACCCAGTACTTC
CASSQVGGSLRETQYF
>TRBD1|TRBJ1-6|TRBV5-4
TGTGCCAGCAGTTACAGGGGGCGAAATTCACCCCTCCACTTT
CASSYRGRNSPLHF
>NA|TRBJ1-2|TRBV5-1
TGCGCCAGCAGCTTGGTGGAGTCGGATCCCTATGGCTACACCTTC
CASSLVESDPYGYTF
>TRBD1|TRBJ1-2|TRBV4-1
TGCGCCAGCAGCCATCCACAGGGGGCGAGAACCTTC
CASSHPQGARTF
>TRBD1|TRBJ2-1|TRBV28
TGTGCCAGCAGTCCCAGACAGGGGGCATATGAGCAGTTCTTC
CASSPRQGAYEQFF
>NA|TRBJ1-5|TRBV27
TGTGCCAGCAGGGGGAACAGGGTCGGGCAGCCCCAGCATTTT
CASRGNRVGQPQHF
>TRBD2|TRBJ2-3|TRBV11-3
TGTGCCAGCAGCCCGGGACTAGCGCGCACAGATACGCAGTATTTT
CASSPGLARTDTQYF
>TRBD1|TRBJ1-1|TRBV5-1
TGCGCCAGCAGCCCGGGACAGGGAGGGGGTGAAGCTTTCTTT
CASSPGQGGGEAFF
>TRBD1|TRBJ2-7|TRBV25-1
TGTGCCAGCAGGGGACAGTCGAACTCCTACGAGCAGTACTTC
CASRGQSNSYEQYF
>NA|TRBJ2-7|TRBV4-1
TGCGCCAGCAGCCAAGCCCCCACTCGCGAGCAGTACTTC
CASSQAPTREQYF
>TRBD2|TRBJ2-5|TRBV7-2
TGTGCCAGCAGCTTAGGGCTAGCGGGGGGGCTTGGGGAGACCCAGTACTTC
CASSLGLAGGLGETQYF
>NA|TRBJ1-1|TRBV5-8
TGTGCCACCAGGGTGGGCGGGGTATGGGACACTGAAGCTTTCTTT
CATRVGGVWDTEAFF
>NA|TRBJ2-2|TRBV7-9
TGTGCCAGCAGCTCGCCAGGGGGGACCGGGGAGCTGTTTTTT
CASSSPGGTGELFF
>NA|TRBJ2-7|TRBV6-5
TGTGCCAGCAGTTACTCGGCGGGGGACAACTACGAGCAGTACTTC
CASSYSAGDNYEQYF
>NA|TRBJ2-7|TRBV6-5
TGTGCCACCCTACACGGGAGCAAGCAGTACTTC
CATLHGSKQYF
>NA|TRBJ2-5|TRBV5-6
TGTGCCAGCAGGGAGAGATCCGGACACAATGTTTATGAGACCCAGTACTTC
CASRERSGHNVYETQYF
>TRBD2|TRBJ2-7|TRBV19
TGTGCCAGTAGTTTCTCTAGCGGGCTTTCCTACGAGCAGTACTTC
CASSFSSGLSYEQYF
>NA|TRBJ2-7|TRBV5-1
TGCGCCGGCAGCTCACGACAGGGGAGGGCCTACGAGCAGTACTTC
CAGSSRQGRAYEQYF
>NA|TRBJ1-1|TRBV5-8
TGTGCCAGCAGCTCGCTGAGCGGGAACACTGAAGCTTTCTTT
CASSSLSGNTEAFF
>NA|TRBJ2-5|TRBV7-9
TGTGCCAGCAGCTACCGGGGCCAAGAGACCCAGTACTTC
CASSYRGQETQYF
>TRBD1|TRBJ2-3|TRBV6-5
TGTGCCAGCAGTTACGGGACAGGGGGAGATACGCAGTATTTT
CASSYGTGGDTQYF
>TRBD2|TRBJ2-1|TRBV18
TGTGCCAGCTCACCTAGCGGGGGGGCCTTAGAGTCTTACTACAATGAGCAGTTCTTC
CASSPSGGALESYYNEQFF
>NA|TRBJ2-1|TRBV28
TGTGCCAGCACGTCCCGAGCCACCCGGTTCTTC
CASTSRATRFF
>TRBD1|TRBJ2-5|TRBV7-9
TGTGCCAGCAGCTTGGTTGGACAGGCCAAAGAGACCCAGTACTTC
CASSLVGQAKETQYF
>TRBD1|TRBJ1-2|TRBV14
TGTGCCAGCAGGGTAACAGGGGGCTATGGCTACACCTTC
CASRVTGGYGYTF
>TRBD1|TRBJ1-4|TRBV5-6
TGTGCCAGCAGAAGCAACAGGGGGCGTAATGAAAAACTGTTTTTT
CASRSNRGRNEKLFF
>NA|TRBJ2-5|TRBV15
TGTGCCACCAGCAGTTCGGAGGTAGAGACCCAGTACTTC
CATSSSEVETQYF
>TRBD2|TRBJ2-7|TRBV7-2
TGTGCCAGCAGCTTTAGCGGGGGGGACTCCTACGAGCAGTACTTC
CASSFSGGDSYEQYF